A single sample gave rise to the 20 T cell receptor beta chains below, sequenced in a study of T cell repertoires in cytomegalovirus infection. MiXCR was run by TCRdb on the reads, yielding one entry per CDR3 protein. The repertoire holds approximately 730,000 distinct CDR3 sequences, roughly 33% seen once, with 18% in the top ten. The antigens these receptors bind are not known. The source material was cultured PBMCs, sampled from culture after CMV antigen stimulation. These TCRs come from a human donor in good health (CMV status not recorded). Some clones in this sample may be carry-over from other donors' samples.

In its sample, this clonotype was seen once. The V gene is TRBV4-3, the J gene TRBJ1-1, with 8 bases lining up with TRBD1. V gave up 1 base and J gave up 3 bases; unmatched junction bases: 10. Germline lookup yields CDR1 LGHNA and CDR2 YSLEER. The CDR3 covers 17 residues. The CDR3, as DNA: TGCGCCAGCAGCCAAGCGTCAGGGGGCGCCCAAGACACTGAAGCTTTCTTT. Translated: CASSQASGGAQDTEAFF.

This chain joins TRBV6-2 or TRBV6-3 and TRBJ2-7; D gene ambiguous. In germline, CDR1 is MNHEY, CDR2 SVGEGT. Trimming cost V 4 bases and J 3 bases, with 10 bases left between them. CDR3 length: 13 amino acids. The CDR3 is CASSWTLVYEQYF. As DNA, the CDR3 is TGTGCCAGCAGTTGGACGCTAGTCTACGAGCAGTACTTC.

CDR3 loop: CASSVNYNEQFF. CDR3 DNA: TGTGCCAGCAGTGTGAACTACAATGAGCAGTTCTTC. This rearrangement joins TRBV2 to TRBJ2-1, with D unresolved. V shed 4 bases and J shed 3 bases, with 4 bases lying between them. The germline gives CDR1 SNHLY, CDR2 FYNNEI. This CDR3 region has 12 residues.

This clonotype was seen a handful of times. V and J are TRBV7-2 and TRBJ2-5; the match to TRBD2 covers 7 bases. Germline trimming cut 5 bases from V and 3 bases from J; bases unmatched to any gene: 9. Germline CDR1 reads SGHTA; CDR2 reads FQGNSA. This CDR3 region has 15 residues. CDR3 region: CASSRRSGWEETQYF. The CDR3 DNA sequence: TGTGCCAGCAGCCGTCGTAGCGGGTGGGAAGAGACCCAGTACTTC.

This clonotype was counted a few times. In DNA form, the CDR3 reads TGTGCCAGCAGCTTAGCTTTTTCGGGGGACGAAGAGACCCAGTACTTC. It yields the protein CASSLAFSGDEETQYF. V gene TRBV7-6 combines with J gene TRBJ2-5, with a possible D match to TRBD2 (6 bases). Trimming shortened V by 0 bases and J by 3 bases, and 14 bases separated the two germline ends. The CDR3 runs 16 residues. Germline CDR1 and CDR2: SGHVS and FNYEAQ.

The chain combines TRBV12-3 or TRBV12-4 with TRBJ2-7; D uncertain. CDR3 size: 15 residues. V was cut by 6 bases and J by 0 bases, with 15 bases left in between. The CDR3 DNA reads as TGTGCCAGCAGCCTTAACGGACGGTCCTCCTACGAGCAGTACTTC. It yields the protein CASSLNGRSSYEQYF.

V usage is TRBV12-3 or TRBV12-4 and J usage is TRBJ2-2, with TRBD1 identical over 9 bases. The CDR3 extends over 15 amino acids. J was trimmed by 6 bases and V by 2 bases; bases with no gene match: 4. CDR3 amino acids: CASSLRQGGAGELFF. For the CDR3, the DNA is TGTGCCAGCAGTTTAAGACAGGGGGGCGCCGGGGAGCTGTTTTTT.

This clonotype was recorded only once. This chain connects TRBV20-1 to TRBJ2-2; 7 nucleotides agree with TRBD2. There are 17 residues in the CDR3. The junction had 12 bases not matched to a gene; V was cut back by 0 bases and J by 5 bases. Germline CDR1 reads DFQATT; CDR2 reads SNEGSKA (reference sequence). CDR3 bases: TGCAGTGCTAGAGACAATAAGCGGGGAGATGAGACCGGGGAGCTGTTTTTT. Translating it yields CSARDNKRGDETGELFF.

This clonotype was seen only a few times. The chain couples TRBV4-2 to TRBJ1-1; D unresolved. The CDR3 has 15 residues. Trimming cost V 0 bases and J 5 bases, with 13 bases left between them. Germline CDR1 is LGHNA and CDR2 is YNFKEQ. CDR3 region: CASSQDSGGSTEAFF. The CDR3 nucleotides are TGTGCCAGCAGCCAAGATAGTGGAGGTTCTACTGAAGCTTTCTTT.

This chain connects TRBV19 to TRBJ1-1, with D possibly matching TRBD1 (5 bases). The CDR3 loop spans 15 amino acids. V was trimmed by 2 bases and J by 2 bases, leaving 12 bases between them. Germline V gene sequence: CDR1 LNHDA, CDR2 SQIVND (reference sequence). The DNA for the CDR3 is TGTGCCAGTAGTATACCGACACAGGTAAACACTGAAGCTTTCTTT. Translation: CASSIPTQVNTEAFF.

This clonotype has more than one count but fewer than ten. The chain uses TRBV10-3 and TRBJ2-1; 10 nucleotides agree with TRBD2. V gave up 4 bases and J gave up 3 bases; unmatched junction bases: 6. Looked up from germline, CDR1 is ENHRY and CDR2 is SYGVKD. This CDR3 is built from 16 residues. The CDR3 DNA is TGTGCCATCAGTGGTGGGCTAGCGGGGGTCTACAATGAGCAGTTCTTC. Residues: CAISGGLAGVYNEQFF.

The chain uses TRBV7-2 and TRBJ2-2; TRBD1 agrees at 8 bases. V was pared by 4 bases and J by 3 bases, with 7 bases of the junction left unmatched. Per germline, CDR1 SGHTA and CDR2 FQGNSA. CDR3 length: 16 residues. CDR3 residues: CASSSGQGVYTGELFF. In nucleotides, the CDR3 is TGTGCCAGCAGCTCCGGACAGGGCGTTTACACCGGGGAGCTGTTTTTT.

This CDR3 is CASSPSGAGIMTEAFF. The CDR3 DNA sequence: TGTGCCAGCAGCCCTAGTGGGGCCGGTATAATGACTGAAGCTTTCTTT. This chain connects TRBV27 to TRBJ1-1; D possibly corresponds to TRBD1 (5 bases). Germline loops: CDR1 MNHEY, CDR2 SMNVEV (reference sequence). The CDR3 contains 16 residues. V was clipped by 6 bases and J by 5 bases, with 22 bases between them.

In its sample, this clonotype was seen a few times. The rearrangement joins TRBV12-3 or TRBV12-4 to TRBJ2-7; D might be TRBD1 (6 bases). V was shortened by 6 bases and J by 5 bases, with 20 bases between the two germline ends. The CDR3 spans 15 residues. CDR3 in amino acids: CASSTTPTGQDEQYF. CDR3 DNA: TGTGCCAGCAGCACCACCCCCACAGGGCAGGACGAGCAGTACTTC.

The rearrangement uses TRBV6-2 or TRBV6-3 and TRBJ1-6, with D unclear. Trimming cost V 0 bases and J 10 bases, with 7 bases left between them. This CDR3 is 13 amino acids long. Germline CDR1 reads MNHEY; CDR2 reads SVGEGT. The chain's CDR3 is CASSYSVRSPLHF. The CDR3 DNA is TGTGCCAGCAGTTACTCGGTTCGGTCACCCCTCCACTTT.

There are many counts of this clonotype. The chain combines TRBV7-2 with TRBJ2-3, with TRBD2 matching 7 bases. The CDR3 has 17 residues. The germline gives CDR1 SGHTA, CDR2 FQGNSA. After removal of 1 base from V and 0 bases from J, the junction contained 7 bases not matched to a gene. The CDR3 spells CASSLGLSGVSTDTQYF. The DNA of the CDR3 is TGTGCCAGCAGCTTAGGACTCAGCGGGGTTAGCACAGATACGCAGTATTTT.

The J gene is TRBJ2-1, the V gene TRBV7-2; 9 bases line up with TRBD2. CDR3 length: 15 amino acids. Per germline, CDR1 SGHTA and CDR2 FQGNSA. V shed 5 bases, J shed 8 bases, and the junction held 10 bases outside the gene matches. Written as DNA, the CDR3 is TGTGCCAGCAGCACGCGGGGGGGCCTATACGATGAGCAGTTCTTC. This sequence encodes CASSTRGGLYDEQFF.

This chain joins TRBV2 and TRBJ2-1; D is ambiguous. The CDR3 is made up of 12 amino acids. V lost 10 bases to trimming and J lost 9 bases, with 16 bases between them. Germline assignment: CDR1 SNHLY and CDR2 FYNNEI. CDR3 nucleotides: TGTGCCACGGGCCTTCGGCCCTTTGAGCAGTTCTTC. Protein: CATGLRPFEQFF.

This clonotype has ten or more counts. The chain uses TRBV6-1 and TRBJ1-5; the D is unclear. Germline V lookup: CDR1 MNHNS, CDR2 SASEGT. CDR3 length: 15 residues. V gave up 7 bases and J gave up 3 bases, with 16 bases separating them. CDR3 in DNA: TGTGCCAGCAAACTCGCCGGAGTCGACAATCAGCCCCAGCATTTT. Translating gives CASKLAGVDNQPQHF.

This chain uses TRBV6-1 with TRBJ2-7, with D unclear. The CDR3 spans 11 residues. V gave up 5 bases and J gave up 5 bases, with 7 bases separating them. Per the germline V gene, CDR1 is MNHNS and CDR2 is SASEGT. CDR3 coding DNA: TGTGCCAGCAGTCGGAAAAACGAGCAGTACTTC. Translating it yields CASSRKNEQYF.